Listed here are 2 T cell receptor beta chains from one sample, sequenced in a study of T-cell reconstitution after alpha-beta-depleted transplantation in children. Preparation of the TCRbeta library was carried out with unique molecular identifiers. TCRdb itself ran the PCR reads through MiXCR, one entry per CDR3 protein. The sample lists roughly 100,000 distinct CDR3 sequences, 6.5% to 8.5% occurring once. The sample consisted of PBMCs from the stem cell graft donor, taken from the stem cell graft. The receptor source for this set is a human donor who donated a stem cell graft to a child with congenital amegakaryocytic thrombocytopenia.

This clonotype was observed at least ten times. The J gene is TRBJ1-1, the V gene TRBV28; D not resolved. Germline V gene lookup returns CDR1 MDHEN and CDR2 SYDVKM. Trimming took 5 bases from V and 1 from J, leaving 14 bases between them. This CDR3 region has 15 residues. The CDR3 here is CASSPWKAGNTEAFF. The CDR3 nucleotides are TGTGCCAGCAGTCCCTGGAAGGCAGGGAACACTGAAGCTTTCTTT.

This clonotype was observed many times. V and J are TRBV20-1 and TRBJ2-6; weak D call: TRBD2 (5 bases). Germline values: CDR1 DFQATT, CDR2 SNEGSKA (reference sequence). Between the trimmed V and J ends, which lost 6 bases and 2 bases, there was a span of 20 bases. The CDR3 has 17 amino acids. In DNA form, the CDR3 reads TGCAGTGCCAAATCTCCGGGAAGTGACACTGGGGCCAACGTCCTGACTTTC. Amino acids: CSAKSPGSDTGANVLTF.